The 17 T cell receptor beta chains given below trace back to one sample, sequenced in a study of CD8 T cells in Susac syndrome. With random hexamers, reverse transcription was performed on about 0.5 to 1 ug of RNA. A single record per CDR3 protein comes from TCRdb applying MiXCR to the immunoSEQ multiplex PCR reads. The sample records 200,000 or so distinct CDR3 sequences, 90% to 95% being singletons. Sequencing was carried out using CD4+ T cells from PBMCs. All receptors derive from a human donor with multiple sclerosis.

DNA of the CDR3: TGTGCCAGCAAGAGGAGGGGGCATTATGAGCAGTTCTTC. This translates into CASKRRGHYEQFF. The chain uses TRBV27 and TRBJ2-1; D might be TRBD1 (7 bases). Germline-derived CDR1 and CDR2 are MNHEY and SMNVEV (reference sequence). Trimming took off 7 bases at V and 8 bases at J, with 15 bases between the two ends. This CDR3 has 13 residues.

V is TRBV12-5 and J is TRBJ2-5; no clear D gene. Germline CDR1 LGHNT, CDR2 FRNRAP. CDR3 length: 12 residues. Trimming took 2 bases from V and 4 from J, leaving 5 bases between them. The CDR3 DNA follows: TGTGCTAGTGGTTTGTTTTCAGAGACCCAGTACTTC. It translates to CASGLFSETQYF.

This chain uses TRBV7-9 with TRBJ1-5; D is possibly TRBD1 (5 bases). Looked up from germline, CDR1 is SEHNR and CDR2 is FQNEAQ (reference sequence). The CDR3 consists of 15 residues. V was trimmed by 6 bases and J by 0 bases, leaving 12 bases between them. CDR3 sequence (DNA): TGTGCCAGCAGTAACTGGGACCTTAGCAATCAGCCCCAGCATTTT. The encoded protein is CASSNWDLSNQPQHF.

The gene calls are TRBV3-1 and TRBJ1-2; 7 bases are a match to TRBD1. Trimming cost V 1 base and J 3 bases; bases outside gene matches: 5. This CDR3 is 15 amino acids long. Per germline, CDR1 LGHDT and CDR2 YNNKEL (reference sequence). This CDR3 reads CASSQGTGLDYGYTF. CDR3 sequence (DNA): TGTGCCAGCAGCCAAGGGACAGGTCTCGACTATGGCTACACCTTC.

The CDR3 loop reads CASSEGPSSNQPQHF. The CDR3 bases are TGTGCCAGCAGCGAGGGCCCTTCCAGCAATCAGCCCCAGCATTTT. The genes are TRBV7-6 and TRBJ1-5; D remains ambiguous. Trimming removed 5 bases from V and 1 base from J, with 12 bases in between. CDR1 SGHVS and CDR2 FNYEAQ come from the germline V gene. The CDR3 has 15 residues.

The chain employs TRBV12-3 or TRBV12-4 and TRBJ1-3, with D maybe TRBD1 (5 bases). V shed 11 bases and J shed 1 base, with 15 bases lying between them. The CDR3 is 14 residues long. CDR3 nucleotides: TGTGCCCAAGGACACCGAAGGTCTGGAAACACCATATATTTT. Encoded protein: CAQGHRRSGNTIYF.

This chain joins TRBV7-8 and TRBJ2-7, with D uncertain. The CDR3 sequence is 12 residues long. Trimming took off 5 bases at V and 7 bases at J, with 12 bases between the two ends. Germline values: CDR1 SGHVS, CDR2 FQNEAQ. The CDR3 sequence is CASSPVNTEQYF. The CDR3 DNA follows: TGTGCCAGCAGCCCGGTGAATACAGAGCAGTACTTC.

Regarding this clonotype: The junction shows a germline mismatch at one end, possibly a read error. This chain links TRBV12-3 or TRBV12-4 with TRBJ1-1; D is possibly TRBD1 (5 bases). The CDR3 is 12 amino acids. The DNA of the CDR3 is TGTGCCAGCAACCTGGGGGGGACTCTACCAGACTTT. It yields the protein CASNLGGTLPDF.

This chain connects TRBV24-1 to TRBJ2-6; D gene ambiguous. The CDR3 is 14 amino acids. V dropped 9 bases and J dropped 1 base, with 9 bases sitting between them. Germline loops: CDR1 KGHDR, CDR2 SFDVKD. In DNA, the CDR3 is TGTGCCACCGCCGGTAAATCTGGGGCCAACGTCCTGACTTTC. Its translation: CATAGKSGANVLTF.

V is TRBV9 and J is TRBJ2-1; no firm D call. Trimming left V 4 bases short and J 3 bases short, with 14 bases between. CDR3 length equals 15 residues. CDR1 SGDLS and CDR2 YYNGEE come from the germline V gene. CDR3 amino acids: CASSPSAAIYNEQFF. The CDR3 nucleotides are TGTGCCAGCAGCCCCTCGGCGGCGATCTACAATGAGCAGTTCTTC.

CDR3 DNA: TGTGCCTGGAGTCCAGCCAGGACAGGGTTAATGAACACTGAAGCTTTCTTT. The encoded protein is CAWSPARTGLMNTEAFF. J is TRBJ1-1 and V is TRBV30, with 8 bases matching TRBD1. There are 17 residues in the CDR3. Germline assignment: CDR1 GTSNPN and CDR2 SVGIG (reference sequence). The J segment lost 0 bases and the V segment lost 2 bases, leaving 11 bases of the junction unmatched.

The chain uses TRBV29-1 and TRBJ2-7; 9 bases align to TRBD1. The CDR3 contains 12 residues. Trimming cost V 7 bases and J 2 bases; bases outside gene matches: 3. The germline gives CDR1 SQVTM, CDR2 ANQGSEA. CDR3: CSANRGPYEQYF. The CDR3 DNA sequence: TGCAGCGCCAACAGGGGGCCCTACGAGCAGTACTTC.

V is TRBV29-1 and J is TRBJ2-1; a weak D match, TRBD1 (5 bases). The CDR3 sequence is 12 residues long. CDR1 is SQVTM, CDR2 ANQGSEA, per germline. V lost 7 bases and J 6 bases, leaving 13 bases between the germline ends. Here the CDR3 DNA reads TGCAGCGCAGTCCCCAGGGCCAATGAGCAGTTCTTC. Its translation is CSAVPRANEQFF.

The chain combines TRBV20-1 with TRBJ2-7, with D possibly called TRBD1 or TRBD2 (5 bases each). In germline, CDR1 is DFQATT, CDR2 SNEGSKA (reference sequence). V gave up 8 bases and J gave up 1 base, with 15 bases separating them. CDR3 length: 13 residues. The DNA for the CDR3 is TGCAGTATCGGGGCTAGGTCGTCCTACGAGCAGTACTTC. It yields the protein CSIGARSSYEQYF.

There are a few counts of this clonotype. The V call is TRBV3-1, the J call TRBJ2-3, with a tentative D call TRBD2 (5 bases). CDR1 LGHDT and CDR2 YNNKEL come from the germline V gene (reference sequence). The CDR3 loop spans 13 amino acids. V dropped 1 base and J dropped 6 bases, with 8 bases sitting between them. CDR3 coding DNA: TGTGCCAGCAGCCAAGGGACTGGTGATACGCAGTATTTT. This gives the protein CASSQGTGDTQYF.

The chain is built from TRBV2 and TRBJ2-7, with 8 nucleotides matching TRBD1. The V gene end was trimmed by 3 bases and the J gene end by 4 bases; junction bases not matched to a gene: 5. The CDR3 contains 14 residues. Germline V gene lookup returns CDR1 SNHLY and CDR2 FYNNEI. The CDR3 DNA sequence: TGTGCCAGCAGTGACGGCCAGGGGGCGTACGAGCAGTACTTC. Translation gives CASSDGQGAYEQYF.

This clonotype was found once. The chain couples TRBV7-9 to TRBJ1-1; TRBD1 matches at 9 bases. V gave up 5 bases and J gave up 3 bases; unmatched junction bases: 7. Germline CDR1 SEHNR, CDR2 FQNEAQ (reference sequence). This CDR3 comprises 15 residues. The chain's CDR3 is CASSPGQGLDTEAFF. Written as DNA, the CDR3 is TGTGCCAGCAGCCCCGGACAGGGGTTGGACACTGAAGCTTTCTTT.